Listed below are T cell receptor beta chains from one sample, sequenced in a study of T cells in localized non-small cell lung cancer. TCRdb's copy holds only in-frame clones and misses some; the assay was immunoSEQ multiplex PCR. The table has around 40,000 clones, roughly 86% seen once. The sample in question was peripheral blood, obtained before any cancer treatment. These receptors originate from a woman aged 18-49 years with stage III lung adenocarcinoma. The CDR3 runs from the conserved cysteine through the conserved F or W. The order of the fields is V gene, clone size, J gene, D gene, CDR3 protein, CDR3 DNA. D genes are given only for firm matches. Rows give clone size only sometimes, using once, few, many, or a class for an expanded clone.

TRBV29-1	medium-sized	TRBJ1-1	-	CSSATTNTEAFF	TGCAGCTCAGCGACAACGAACACTGAAGCTTTCTTT
TRBV6-5	-	TRBJ1-3	-	CASSSGTGNTIYF	TGTGCCAGCAGCTCCGGGACAGGAAACACCATATATTTT
TRBV11-2	-	TRBJ1-2	-	CASSLDGGYGYTF	TGTGCCAGCAGCTTAGATGGGGGCTATGGCTACACCTTC
TRBV18	-	TRBJ2-4	-	CASSSLVGDIQYF	TGTGCCAGCTCATCTTTGGTGGGAGACATTCAGTACTTC
TRBV7-3	-	TRBJ2-1	TRBD2	CASSLRRLGAGRGNEQFF	TGTGCCAGCAGCTTAAGGAGGTTAGGAGCGGGGCGGGGGAATGAGCAGTTCTTC
TRBV6-6	-	TRBJ2-5	TRBD1	CASSRTGRQETQYF	TGTGCCAGCAGCCGGACAGGGCGCCAAGAGACCCAGTACTTC
TRBV30	-	TRBJ1-6	TRBD1	CAWQSGTGGRYNSPLHF	TGTGCCTGGCAAAGCGGAACAGGGGGCAGGTATAATTCACCCCTCCACTTT
TRBV4-1	-	TRBJ2-1	-	CASSQAASYNEQFF	TGCGCCAGCAGCCAAGCCGCCTCCTACAATGAGCAGTTCTTC
TRBV18	-	TRBJ1-1	-	CASSLYKETEAFF	TGTGCCAGCTCGTTATACAAGGAAACTGAAGCTTTCTTT
TRBV5-1	-	TRBJ1-1	-	CASSLDGQAAFF	TGCGCCAGCAGCTTGGATGGCCAGGCCGCTTTCTTT
TRBV19	-	TRBJ1-1	-	CATYREGYTEAFF	TGTGCCACATACAGGGAAGGTTACACTGAAGCTTTCTTT
TRBV19	once	TRBJ2-1	-	CASSIDHRGRIQYEQFF	TGTGCCAGTAGTATAGATCATAGGGGACGGATCCAGTATGAGCAGTTCTTC
TRBV5-1	-	TRBJ2-7	-	CASSLVGTNEQYF	TGCGCCAGCAGCTTGGTCGGGACAAACGAGCAGTACTTC
TRBV11-2	once	TRBJ2-7	TRBD1	CASSFLRDRNGEQYF	TGTGCCAGCAGCTTCCTCCGGGACAGAAATGGCGAGCAGTACTTC
TRBV25-1	-	TRBJ2-3	TRBD1	CASSGDRGLGTDTQYF	TGTGCCAGCAGTGGCGACAGGGGGTTGGGCACAGATACGCAGTATTTT
TRBV7-2	-	TRBJ2-6	TRBD2	CASSLRAGGHGANVLTF	TGTGCCAGCAGCTTGAGAGCGGGGGGGCATGGGGCCAACGTCCTGACTTTC
TRBV7-8	-	TRBJ1-1	-	CASSPRLQRKDTEAFF	TGTGCCAGCAGCCCAAGGCTCCAGCGGAAAGACACTGAAGCTTTCTTT
TRBV18	-	TRBJ2-6	-	CASSPSGANVLTF	TGTGCCAGCTCACCCTCTGGGGCCAACGTCCTGACTTTC
TRBV5-5	-	TRBJ2-2	TRBD1	CASSLNRGAVSTGELFF	TGTGCCAGCAGCTTGAACAGGGGCGCGGTATCGACCGGGGAGCTGTTTTTT
TRBV6-6	-	TRBJ1-1	TRBD1	CASSRQGKNTEAFF	TGTGCCAGCAGTAGACAGGGGAAAAATACTGAAGCTTTCTTT
TRBV6-6	-	TRBJ1-1	TRBD1	CASTLNRGLEAFF	TGTGCCAGCACTCTAAACAGGGGGCTGGAAGCTTTCTTT
TRBV18	-	TRBJ2-5	-	CASSPGLEETQYF	TGTGCCAGCTCACCGGGATTAGAAGAGACCCAGTACTTC
TRBV7-3	-	TRBJ2-2	-	CASSRDHGNGGELFF	TGTGCCAGCAGCCGGGACCACGGAAACGGCGGGGAGCTGTTTTTT
TRBV18	once	TRBJ2-7	-	CASSPSQYEQYF	TGTGCCAGCTCACCATCCCAATACGAGCAGTACTTC
TRBV5-8	-	TRBJ2-5	-	CASSTYPSGETQYF	TGTGCCAGCAGTACCTATCCCTCTGGGGAGACCCAGTACTTC
TRBV6-1	-	TRBJ1-3	-	CASSVEISGNTIYF	TGTGCCAGCAGTGTAGAGATCTCTGGAAACACCATATATTTT
TRBV9	-	TRBJ1-2	-	CASSGDSDYGYTF	TGTGCCAGCAGCGGAGACAGTGACTATGGCTACACCTTC
TRBV30	large	TRBJ2-2	-	CAWSVGTRDTGELFF	TGTGCCTGGAGTGTAGGGACCCGAGACACCGGGGAGCTGTTTTTT
TRBV11-3	-	TRBJ2-2	-	CASSSIWGPGELFF	TGTGCCAGCAGCTCCATCTGGGGGCCCGGGGAGCTGTTTTTT
TRBV11-2	few	TRBJ2-2	-	CASSLQGHTGELFF	TGTGCCAGCAGCTTACAGGGACATACCGGGGAGCTGTTTTTT
TRBV19	-	TRBJ2-2	TRBD1	CASRTGTVKTGELFF	TGTGCCAGTAGAACCGGGACAGTAAAGACCGGGGAGCTGTTTTTT
TRBV4-2	-	TRBJ2-7	-	CASSQATADGTYEQYF	TGTGCCAGCAGCCAAGCCACGGCGGACGGAACCTACGAGCAGTACTTC
TRBV19	-	TRBJ2-1	TRBD2	CASSMSGGPYNEQFF	TGTGCCAGTAGTATGAGCGGGGGGCCCTACAATGAGCAGTTCTTC
TRBV18	-	TRBJ2-1	TRBD1	CASSPPGQGYNEQFF	TGTGCCAGCTCACCGCCCGGACAGGGTTACAATGAGCAGTTCTTC
TRBV7-8	few	TRBJ1-1	TRBD1	CASSLVAGGSTEAFF	TGTGCCAGCAGCTTAGTGGCAGGGGGTAGCACTGAAGCTTTCTTT
TRBV7-9	once	TRBJ2-3	TRBD1	CASSYGDRVMDTQYF	TGTGCCAGCAGCTACGGGGACAGAGTAATGGATACGCAGTATTTT
TRBV6-5	-	TRBJ1-2	-	CASSYGADYGYTF	TGTGCCAGCAGTTACGGGGCGGACTATGGCTACACCTTC
TRBV7-7	-	TRBJ2-1	-	CASSLATTSYNEQFF	TGTGCTAGCAGCTTAGCGACCACATCCTACAATGAGCAGTTCTTC
TRBV7-2	-	TRBJ2-3	TRBD1	CASSFRDRDTQYF	TGTGCCAGCAGCTTTAGGGACAGGGATACGCAGTATTTT
TRBV5-6	-	TRBJ2-3	-	CASSIRGPKYF	TGTGCCAGCAGCATCCGCGGGCCCAAATATTTT
TRBV30	-	TRBJ1-2	-	CAWSLIREYGYTF	TGTGCCTGGAGTTTGATCCGGGAATATGGCTACACCTTC